These 21 T cell receptor beta chains share one sample of origin, sequenced in a study of cytomegalovirus exposure and HLA in healthy donors. PCR amplification relied on 60 Vbeta primers (plus 13 Jbeta primers). Using immunoSEQ multiplex PCR, the repertoire was profiled, and TCRdb retains in-frame clones only, with some absent. The sample has more than 200,000 clones, approximately 80% seen once; the top ten hold around 1.5%. Sequenced sample: PBMCs. The receptors here all came from a girl aged 5-17 years in good health and CMV-seronegative.

The chain carries TRBV9 and TRBJ1-1; possible D gene TRBD1, 5 bases. CDR1 and CDR2 (germline): SGDLS, YYNGEE. V lost 0 bases, J lost 3 bases, and 12 bases lay in between. The CDR3 loop spans 15 amino acids. This chain's CDR3 is CASSVDGRADTEAFF. The CDR3 DNA follows: TGTGCCAGCAGCGTAGATGGCAGGGCGGACACTGAAGCTTTCTTT.

The V gene is TRBV27, the J gene TRBJ2-1, with 15 bases identical to TRBD2. CDR1 and CDR2 from the germline V gene are MNHEY and SMNVEV (reference sequence). This CDR3 region has 20 residues. V lost 0 bases and J lost 0; bases outside the gene matches: 6. CDR3 sequence (DNA): TGTGCCAGCAGTTTATCGGGACTAGCGGGAGGAAAGGGCTCCTACAATGAGCAGTTCTTC. The encoded protein is CASSLSGLAGGKGSYNEQFF.

DNA for the CDR3: TGTGCCAGTGAGACAGGAAGACTTAATTCACCCCTCCACTTT. It encodes CASETGRLNSPLHF. The chain carries TRBV19 and TRBJ1-6; a possible D gene is TRBD1 (6 bases). Between the trimmed V and J ends, which lost 8 bases and 6 bases, there was a span of 14 bases. Germline V lookup: CDR1 LNHDA, CDR2 SQIVND (reference sequence). The CDR3 contains 14 residues.

The chain links TRBV19 to TRBJ2-5, with TRBD2 identical over 13 bases. Losses at the gene ends were 5 bases for V and 1 base for J; bases not matched to a gene: 10. Germline-derived CDR1 and CDR2 are LNHDA and SQIVND (reference sequence). The CDR3 runs to 18 residues. CDR3 sequence reads: CASSPRTSGSLFQETQYF. DNA of the CDR3: TGTGCCAGTAGTCCTCGGACTAGCGGGAGCTTATTCCAAGAGACCCAGTACTTC.

This rearrangement joins TRBV30 to TRBJ1-3; D possibly corresponds to TRBD1 (5 bases). V lost 5 bases to trimming and J lost 0 bases, with 14 bases between them. This CDR3 has 15 amino acids. Germline CDR1 reads GTSNPN; CDR2 reads SVGIG (reference sequence). The chain's CDR3 is CAWGRVPFSGNTIYF. The CDR3 nucleotides read TGTGCCTGGGGCAGGGTCCCGTTCTCTGGAAACACCATATATTTT.

This chain joins TRBV20-1 and TRBJ1-1, with D unclear. This CDR3 spans 10 amino acids. Germline V lookup: CDR1 DFQATT, CDR2 SNEGSKA (reference sequence). The V end was cut by 6 bases, the J end by 7 bases, with 9 bases between. As DNA, the CDR3 is TGCAGTGCCATAAGGAGTGAAGCTTTCTTT. Protein sequence: CSAIRSEAFF.

CDR3 region: CASSRASDRGGEQYF. CDR3 in DNA: TGTGCCAGCAGTAGGGCTTCCGACAGGGGAGGGGAGCAGTACTTC. The rearrangement uses TRBV27 and TRBJ2-5; weak D call: TRBD1 (8 bases). The germline V gene encodes CDR1 MNHEY and CDR2 SMNVEV (reference sequence). This CDR3 contains 15 residues. With 5 bases removed from V and 11 bases from J, the gap between germline ends came to 24 bases.

The genes are TRBV2 and TRBJ2-2; no firm D call. The V gene lost 8 bases and the J gene lost 7 bases, with 17 bases spanning the gap. From germline, CDR1 is SNHLY and CDR2 FYNNEI. This CDR3 has 14 amino acids. In DNA, the CDR3 is TGTGCCAGCGGCAGCGAGCATATTCTCGGGGAGCTGTTTTTT. It codes for CASGSEHILGELFF.

V is TRBV5-1 and J is TRBJ1-6; weak D call: TRBD1 (6 bases). The CDR3 extends over 16 amino acids. Germline V lookup: CDR1 SGHRS, CDR2 YFSETQ. Between the trimmed V and J ends, which lost 4 bases and 4 bases, there was a span of 15 bases. DNA of the CDR3: TGCGCCAGCAGCCCCCAGGGGAGGGGATATAATTCACCCCTCCACTTT. Protein sequence: CASSPQGRGYNSPLHF.

V gene TRBV27 combines with J gene TRBJ2-3; perhaps TRBD2 as D (6 bases). The CDR3 is 13 amino acids. Trimming shortened V by 4 bases and J by 5 bases, and 10 bases separated the two germline ends. The germline gives CDR1 MNHEY, CDR2 SMNVEV (reference sequence). The CDR3 sequence: CASSSGVVDTQYF. Written as DNA, the CDR3 is TGTGCCAGCAGTTCGGGGGTGGTAGATACGCAGTATTTT.

V and J are TRBV12-2 and TRBJ2-3; TRBD2 was called by the table and not checked on the DNA. TRBV12-2 is given as a pseudogene. The CDR3 spans 16 residues. CDR3 sequence (DNA): TGTGCAAGTCGCTTTCTAGCGGGGGGTTACACAGATACGCAGTATTTT. It yields the protein CASRFLAGGYTDTQYF.

The chain has TRBV4-3 and TRBJ2-5, with D tentatively TRBD1 (6 bases). V was clipped by 5 bases and J by 5 bases, with 21 bases between them. Germline V gene sequence: CDR1 LGHNA, CDR2 YSLEER. This CDR3 has 16 amino acids. CDR3 sequence: CASSSTSGQRWETQYF. Written as DNA, the CDR3 is TGCGCCAGCAGCTCCACGTCGGGACAACGATGGGAGACCCAGTACTTC.

This chain uses TRBV5-6 with TRBJ1-1; D unresolved. This CDR3 spans 15 amino acids. The germline V gene encodes CDR1 SGHDT and CDR2 YYEEEE. The V end lost 0 bases, the J end lost 4 bases, and 13 bases lay between the germline ends. The DNA for the CDR3 is TGTGCCAGCAGCTTGGTTGCCGTACGAGCCACTGAAGCTTTCTTT. Amino acids: CASSLVAVRATEAFF.

The genes are TRBV28 and TRBJ2-3; no reliable D call. The V gene lost 6 bases and the J gene lost 0 bases, with 10 bases spanning the gap. The CDR3 extends over 14 amino acids. In germline, CDR1 is MDHEN, CDR2 SYDVKM. The CDR3 bases are TGTGCCAGCAGCCTCCTCTCTAGCACAGATACGCAGTATTTT. It is translated as CASSLLSSTDTQYF.

The V and J genes are TRBV7-9 and TRBJ1-4; 8 positions agree with TRBD1. The CDR3 contains 15 residues. The germline V gene has CDR1 SEHNR and CDR2 FQNEAQ (reference sequence). J was trimmed by 7 bases and V by 5 bases; bases with no gene match: 9. CDR3 bases: TGTGCCAGCAGCCTAAGGACAGGGAAGAGTGAAAAACTGTTTTTT. Translation gives CASSLRTGKSEKLFF.

The chain combines TRBV6-1 with TRBJ2-7; 7 bases match TRBD1. Germline-derived CDR1 and CDR2 are MNHNS and SASEGT. J lost 3 bases, V lost 6 bases, and 8 bases had no gene match. This CDR3 is built from 14 residues. The CDR3: CASSETGSFYEQYF. The CDR3 region has the DNA TGTGCCAGCAGCGAGACAGGGTCTTTCTACGAGCAGTACTTC.

This chain uses TRBV5-6 with TRBJ2-5; 7 bases are shared with TRBD1. The DNA end lines up better with TRBJ2-7; the J call may be wrong. Germline values: CDR1 SGHDT, CDR2 YYEEEE. This CDR3 comprises 14 residues. Here the CDR3 DNA reads TGTGCCAGCAGCGTACTAGACAGGGCCTACGAGCAGTACTTC. Translated, it gives CASSVLDRAYEQYF.

J is TRBJ2-5 and V is TRBV6-5; TRBD2 agrees at 7 bases. V lost 2 bases and J lost 2; bases outside the gene matches: 8. This CDR3 is 16 amino acids long. In germline, CDR1 is MNHEY, CDR2 SVGAGI. The CDR3 region has the DNA TGTGCCAGCAGTTACGGGAGGAGGCGGGAGCAAGAGACCCAGTACTTC. Translated, it gives CASSYGRRREQETQYF.

The V gene is TRBV5-1, the J gene TRBJ1-1; TRBD1 aligns across 10 bases. The CDR3 runs to 17 residues. The V gene's germline CDR1 is SGHRS and CDR2 YFSETQ. Germline trimming cut 7 bases from V and 2 bases from J; bases unmatched to any gene: 14. The CDR3, as DNA: TGCGCCAGCCAAATCAGGGGGGGACAGGGGACAAACACTGAAGCTTTCTTT. This translates into CASQIRGGQGTNTEAFF. Based on the CDR3 plus reference TRBV5-1 and TRBJ1-1, the full variable domain is KAGVTQTPRYLIKTRGQQVTLSCSPISGHRSVSWYQQTPGQGLQFLFEYFSETQRNKGNFPGRFSGRQFSNSRSEMNVSTLELGDSALYLCASQIRGGQGTNTEAFFGQGTRLTVV.

The CDR3 loop reads CASSVGQGVYNEQFF. In nucleotides, the CDR3 is TGCGCCAGCAGTGTTGGGCAGGGGGTATACAATGAGCAGTTCTTC. This chain connects TRBV10-2 to TRBJ2-1; 7 bases fit TRBD1. CDR3 length equals 15 residues. With V trimmed by 4 bases and J by 4 bases, 7 bases remained unmatched. The germline V gene has CDR1 WSHSY and CDR2 SAAADI.

The chain employs TRBV18 and TRBJ2-3, with 12 nucleotides matching TRBD2. In germline, CDR1 is KGHSH, CDR2 LQKENI. Trimming took 3 bases from V and 7 from J; bases not matched to a gene: 14. The CDR3 loop spans 18 amino acids. CDR3 region: CASSPEWTSGVRRNTQYF. As DNA, the CDR3 is TGTGCCAGCTCACCCGAATGGACTAGCGGGGTCCGTAGGAATACGCAGTATTTT.